This entry lists 19 T cell receptor beta chains sequenced from one sample in a study of chemoradiotherapy in HPV16-positive cancers. The data were produced by immunoSEQ multiplex PCR, yet TCRdb's version contains in-frame clones alone and is incomplete. The table has some 19,000 clones, 84% seen once. The material sequenced was blood, taken from a patient who underwent chemoradiotherapy. These TCRs come from a human donor with HPV-associated anogenital cancer.

This sequence joins TRBV27 and TRBJ2-5; D is unclear. Germline V CDR1 and CDR2: MNHEY, SMNVEV (reference sequence). With 4 bases removed from V and 0 bases from J, the gap between germline ends came to 9 bases. CDR3 size: 14 residues. CDR3 nucleotide sequence: TGTGCCAGCAGTTCAAGAGCTAACCAAGAGACCCAGTACTTC. Translation: CASSSRANQETQYF.

This clone was detected only once. The chain combines TRBV5-4 with TRBJ1-1, with D possibly being TRBD1 (5 bases). V was cut by 6 bases and J by 0 bases, with 15 bases left in between. CDR3 length: 15 residues. Germline V gives CDR1 SGHNT, CDR2 YYREEE (reference sequence). The CDR3 DNA follows: TGTGCCAGCAAACAGGACTCCGTAATGAACACTGAAGCTTTCTTT. Amino acids: CASKQDSVMNTEAFF.

This rearrangement joins TRBV5-4 to TRBJ1-1; D is ambiguous. The germline V gene has CDR1 SGHNT and CDR2 YYREEE (reference sequence). The CDR3 runs to 14 residues. Trimming left V 2 bases short and J 5 bases short, with 13 bases between. The chain's CDR3 is CASSLTTKGTEAFF. The DNA of the CDR3 is TGTGCCAGCAGCTTAACAACAAAAGGGACTGAAGCTTTCTTT.

The genes are TRBV10-1 and TRBJ2-3, with TRBD2 matching 12 bases. The V gene end was trimmed by 0 bases and the J gene end by 4 bases; junction bases not matched to a gene: 2. CDR1 and CDR2 from the germline V gene are WNHNN and SYGVQD (reference sequence). The length of the CDR3 is 16 residues. The CDR3 is CASSESASGGADTQYF. CDR3 DNA: TGCGCCAGCAGTGAGTCGGCTAGCGGGGGGGCAGATACGCAGTATTTT.

The CDR3 nucleotides read TGTGCCAGCAGTCAGAGACCCACAGGGGACTATGGCTACACCTTC. This sequence encodes CASSQRPTGDYGYTF. V gene TRBV6-5 combines with J gene TRBJ1-2, with 7 bases matching TRBD1. The V and J ends lost 5 bases and 3 bases, in that order; junction bases with no gene match: 9. Germline CDR1 reads MNHEY; CDR2 reads SVGAGI. The CDR3 totals 15 residues.

The gene calls are TRBV6-6 and TRBJ2-6; no clear D. CDR1 and CDR2 (germline): MNHNY, SVGAGI (reference sequence). CDR3 length: 14 residues. Trimming stripped 8 bases from V and 0 bases from J, with 8 bases between. The CDR3: CASYRGSGANVLTF. In DNA, the CDR3 is TGTGCCAGCTATCGTGGCTCTGGGGCCAACGTCCTGACTTTC.

This chain joins TRBV19 and TRBJ2-7, with TRBD1 identical over 10 bases. This CDR3 is built from 16 residues. With 4 bases clipped from V and 4 bases from J, the junction kept 10 bases outside the gene matches. Germline lookup yields CDR1 LNHDA and CDR2 SQIVND (reference sequence). The CDR3 loop is CASSTSVDRGLYEQYF. The CDR3 nucleotides read TGTGCCAGTAGTACCTCCGTGGACAGGGGGTTATACGAGCAGTACTTC. The complete variable domain, with remaining parts taken from reference TRBV19 and TRBJ2-7, reads DGGITQSPKYLFRKEGQNVTLSCEQNLNHDAMYWYRQDPGQGLRLIYYSQIVNDFQKGDIAEGYSVSREKKESFPLTVTSAQKNPTAFYLCASSTSVDRGLYEQYFGPGTRLTVT.

This clone was seen more than once but under ten times. The chain links TRBV7-2 to TRBJ2-5, with D uncertain. Germline V gene sequence: CDR1 SGHTA, CDR2 FQGNSA. The CDR3 has 13 residues. V shed 5 bases and J shed 1 base, with 8 bases lying between them. CDR3 nucleotide sequence: TGTGCCAGCAGCCTCAAGACCCAAGAGACCCAGTACTTC. It codes for CASSLKTQETQYF.

The rearrangement joins TRBV12-5 to TRBJ1-1; D perhaps matches TRBD1 (6 bases). From germline, CDR1 is LGHNT and CDR2 FRNRAP. Trimming took off 2 bases at V and 11 bases at J, with 12 bases between the two ends. The CDR3 consists of 12 residues. The CDR3 DNA is TGTGCTAGTGGTTTGAACCGGGACAAGGCTTTCTTT. It translates to CASGLNRDKAFF.

The genes are TRBV7-2 and TRBJ1-1; D not certain. The CDR3 loop spans 13 amino acids. CDR1 and CDR2 (germline): SGHTA, FQGNSA. The V end was cut by 3 bases, the J end by 8 bases, with 13 bases between. DNA for the CDR3: TGTGCCAGCAGCTTGGGGAGTTACCGAGAAGCTTTCTTT. Encoded protein: CASSLGSYREAFF.

This chain joins TRBV11-2 and TRBJ1-4; 10 bases map to TRBD1. The V gene's germline CDR1 is SGHAT and CDR2 FQNNGV. V was pared by 1 base and J by 8 bases, with 1 base of the junction left unmatched. This CDR3 is built from 14 residues. Here the CDR3 DNA reads TGTGCCAGCAGCTTAGGGACAGGGGGGGAAAAACTGTTTTTT. Protein: CASSLGTGGEKLFF. The whole variable domain, filled in from reference TRBV11-2 and TRBJ1-4, reads EAGVAQSPRYKIIEKRQSVAFWCNPISGHATLYWYQQILGQGPKLLIQFQNNGVVDDSQLPKDRFSAERLKGVDSTLKIQPAKLEDSAVYLCASSLGTGGEKLFFGSGTQLSVL.

This clone was observed a handful of times. The rearrangement links TRBV6-6 to TRBJ1-1, with TRBD1 as a possible D gene (5 bases). Trimming stripped 0 bases from V and 3 bases from J, with 11 bases between. The germline V gene has CDR1 MNHNY and CDR2 SVGAGI (reference sequence). This CDR3 is 15 amino acids long. The CDR3, as DNA: TGTGCCAGCAGTTACTCAGGGGCGGGGTACACTGAAGCTTTCTTT. Amino acid sequence: CASSYSGAGYTEAFF.

The chain joins TRBV5-1 to TRBJ1-1; no clear D. V lost 1 base, J lost 3 bases, and 10 bases lay in between. The CDR3 extends over 14 amino acids. CDR1 and CDR2 from the germline V gene are SGHRS and YFSETQ. The CDR3 bases are TGCGCCAGCAGCTTGCTGTCCGGCGACACTGAAGCTTTCTTT. It codes for CASSLLSGDTEAFF.

V gene TRBV29-1 combines with J gene TRBJ2-7, with D unresolved. Germline V CDR1 and CDR2: SQVTM, ANQGSEA. With 8 bases removed from V and 1 base from J, the gap between germline ends came to 12 bases. This CDR3 spans 12 amino acids. CDR3 protein: CSYKAPSYEQYF. DNA for the CDR3: TGCAGCTACAAAGCCCCGTCCTACGAGCAGTACTTC.

The J gene is TRBJ2-5, the V gene TRBV7-9; a weak D match, TRBD2 (5 bases). V was trimmed by 2 bases and J by 3 bases, leaving 19 bases between them. The germline CDR1 and CDR2 sequences are SEHNR and FQNEAQ (reference sequence). The CDR3 runs 17 residues. For the CDR3, the DNA is TGTGCCAGCAGCTTATGGCCGGTGCGGGCCGAAAAAGAGACCCAGTACTTC. This sequence encodes CASSLWPVRAEKETQYF. Together with reference TRBV7-9 and TRBJ2-5, the CDR3 gives the full variable domain: DTGVSQNPRHKITKRGQNVTFRCDPISEHNRLYWYRQTLGQGPEFLTYFQNEAQLEKSRLLSDRFSAERPKGSFSTLEIQRTEQGDSAMYLCASSLWPVRAEKETQYFGPGTRLLVL.

As regards this clone: The junction differs from germline at one of its ends, possibly a read error. V and J are TRBV7-9 and TRBJ2-2; 15 bases are shared with TRBD2. Germline loops: CDR1 SEHNR, CDR2 FQNEAQ (reference sequence). There are 15 residues in the CDR3. The CDR3 is CASSRTSGGAGELFF. The CDR3, as DNA: TGCGCCAGCAGCCGGACTAGCGGGGGGGCCGGGGAGCTGTTTTTT.

This clone was counted a single time. The chain links TRBV11-2 to TRBJ1-6; D is unclear. Deletions cut 3 bases from V and 6 bases from J, with 6 bases between. CDR1 SGHAT and CDR2 FQNNGV come from the germline V gene. The CDR3 sequence is 13 residues long. The CDR3 is CASSFRRNSPLHF. CDR3 sequence (DNA): TGTGCCAGCAGCTTTAGGCGTAATTCACCCCTCCACTTT.

The chain's CDR3 is CASSQAYGAPSNEQFF. In nucleotides, the CDR3 is TGCGCCAGCAGCCAAGCCTACGGGGCCCCCTCCAATGAGCAGTTCTTC. V is TRBV4-3 and J is TRBJ2-1, with D perhaps assigned TRBD1 or TRBD2 (5 bases each). Trimming removed 1 base at V and 6 bases at J, with 16 bases between. CDR3 size: 16 residues. Looked up from germline, CDR1 is LGHNA and CDR2 is YSLEER.

The V and J genes are TRBV11-3 and TRBJ1-4, with 9 nucleotides matching TRBD1. V trimming: 4 bases; J trimming: 5 bases; junction bases outside the gene matches: 2. Germline V gene lookup returns CDR1 SGHNT and CDR2 YENEEA. This CDR3 contains 14 residues. This CDR3 reads CASSWDRENEKLFF. In DNA, the CDR3 is TGTGCCAGCAGCTGGGACAGGGAAAATGAAAAACTGTTTTTT.